Following are 25 T cell receptor beta chains from one sample sequenced in a study of T cells in Graves' hyperthyroidism and ophthalmopathy. The investigators amplified TCR beta CDR3 regions from RNA transcripts. Carried out on the TCR CDR3, a first-round RT-PCR used the HTBI primer set. Using its own MiXCR run on the multiplex PCR reads, TCRdb lists one record per CDR3 protein. The sample lists fewer than 350,000 distinct CDR3 sequences; over 15% were seen once. Sample: blood. The receptors were sampled from a woman aged 45-60 years with Graves' hyperthyroidism.

This clonotype showed up many times. The chain combines TRBV5-1 with TRBJ1-4; no definite D call. V dropped 1 base and J dropped 0 bases, with 4 bases sitting between them. The CDR3 length is 14 residues. Germline CDR1 reads SGHRS; CDR2 reads YFSETQ. CDR3 bases: TGCGCCAGCAGCTTGACTGCAACTAATGAAAAACTGTTTTTT. Translated: CASSLTATNEKLFF.

The DNA for the CDR3 is TGTGCCAGCAGTGAAATCGGGGGGGGGGCGAGGGGCTATGGCTACACCTTC. It is translated as CASSEIGGGARGYGYTF. The chain recombines TRBV6-1 with TRBJ1-2; D is perhaps TRBD1 (6 bases). This CDR3 contains 17 residues. Germline CDR1 MNHNS, CDR2 SASEGT. The ends were cut back, 2 bases at V and 4 bases at J, with 20 bases in the middle.

This clonotype has a handful of counts. The rearrangement uses TRBV28 and TRBJ2-5, with a possible D match to TRBD2 (5 bases). Trimming pared 3 bases from V and 5 bases from J, leaving 13 bases between. From germline, CDR1 is MDHEN and CDR2 SYDVKM. The CDR3 consists of 14 residues. The CDR3 sequence is CASSFSGNGETQYF. The CDR3 DNA reads as TGTGCCAGCAGTTTTTCGGGGAATGGGGAGACCCAGTACTTC.

There are many counts of this clonotype. The chain combines TRBV20-1 with TRBJ2-5; 8 bases agree with TRBD2. The germline CDR1 and CDR2 sequences are DFQATT and SNEGSKA (reference sequence). Trimming at V came to 4 bases and at J to 5 bases, leaving 15 bases not matched to a gene. This CDR3 is built from 16 residues. The CDR3, as DNA: TGCAGTGCTATTGAAAGCGGGGGTATCTCCGGGGAGACCCAGTACTTC. Translating it yields CSAIESGGISGETQYF.

This sequence joins TRBV5-6 and TRBJ2-3; D remains ambiguous. The germline V and J ends were trimmed by 0 bases and 1 base, with 12 bases remaining between them. Looked up from germline, CDR1 is SGHDT and CDR2 is YYEEEE. The CDR3 has 16 residues. This CDR3 is CASSLGQTLGTDTQYF. DNA of the CDR3: TGTGCCAGCAGCTTGGGGCAAACCTTGGGCACAGATACGCAGTATTTT.

In this sample, this clonotype turned up many times. DNA of the CDR3: TGTGCCAGCAGCCAAGGGACTGTTAGCACAGATACGCAGTATTTT. This encodes CASSQGTVSTDTQYF. The chain links TRBV3-1 to TRBJ2-3, with D possibly TRBD2 on 5 matching bases. V dropped 1 base and J dropped 0 bases, with 8 bases sitting between them. The CDR3 covers 15 residues. The germline CDR1 and CDR2 sequences are LGHDT and YNNKEL (reference sequence).

V gene TRBV2 combines with J gene TRBJ1-1; D possibly corresponds to TRBD1 (6 bases). The CDR3 is made up of 15 amino acids. CDR1 is SNHLY and CDR2 is FYNNEI in the germline V gene. V lost 8 bases, J lost 0 bases, and 16 bases lay in between. CDR3 protein: CASGFSGGLNTEAFF. DNA for the CDR3: TGTGCCAGCGGTTTCTCGGGGGGGCTGAACACTGAAGCTTTCTTT.

The V and J genes are TRBV5-5 and TRBJ1-1; 7 bases are a match to TRBD1. Looked up from germline, CDR1 is SGHKS and CDR2 is YYEKEE (reference sequence). V lost 1 base to trimming and J lost 6 bases; unmatched junction nucleotides: 6. The CDR3 runs 14 residues. CDR3 nucleotide sequence: TGTGCCAGCAGCTTGACCCCGGGACAGTCTGAAGCTTTCTTT. Translating it yields CASSLTPGQSEAFF.

This clonotype was seen many times. The gene calls are TRBV30 and TRBJ2-3, with 9 bases matching TRBD1. The V segment lost 3 bases and the J segment 6 bases; nucleotides outside the gene matches: 1. The CDR3 has 12 amino acids. From germline, CDR1 is GTSNPN and CDR2 SVGIG (reference sequence). CDR3 amino acids: CAWSGQGDTQYF. The CDR3 DNA reads TGTGCCTGGAGCGGACAGGGGGATACGCAGTATTTT.

This clonotype showed up many times. V usage is TRBV12-3 or TRBV12-4 and J usage is TRBJ2-7; 14 positions agree with TRBD2. V dropped 5 bases and J dropped 7; count of bases not matched to a gene: 7. This CDR3 comprises 15 residues. The CDR3 nucleotides read TGTGCCAGCAGTGCGGGACTAGCGGGAGCCCGGGAGCAGTACTTC. Its protein product is CASSAGLAGAREQYF.

This clonotype occurred a few times. A much larger clone sits a single nucleotide away, making a read error possible. The rearrangement uses TRBV7-8 and TRBJ2-3; 8 bases are shared with TRBD2. The CDR3 totals 15 residues. The germline gives CDR1 SGHVS, CDR2 FQNEAQ. CDR3 residues: CTSSLLPGGSDTQYF. Here the CDR3 DNA reads TGTACCAGCAGCTTACTGCCGGGAGGGTCCGATACGCAGTATTTT.

This clonotype was seen a handful of times. The rearrangement links TRBV10-2 to TRBJ2-3; D remains ambiguous. V shed 5 bases and J shed 2 bases, with 17 bases lying between them. This CDR3 has 16 residues. The germline V gene has CDR1 WSHSY and CDR2 SAAADI. The CDR3 region has the DNA TGCGCCAGCAGTTACGACGATCCAATATACACAGATACGCAGTATTTT. Its translation: CASSYDDPIYTDTQYF.

V gene TRBV11-2 combines with J gene TRBJ1-3, with 8 bases lining up with TRBD1. The CDR3 covers 12 residues. Germline CDR1 SGHAT, CDR2 FQNNGV. The junction had 9 bases not matched to a gene; V was cut back by 5 bases and J by 15 bases. CDR3 sequence reads: CASSSDRGTQYF. The CDR3 DNA reads TGTGCCAGCAGCAGCGACAGGGGAACGCAATATTTT.

The table lists this clonotype with many counts. This chain links TRBV3-1 with TRBJ1-1; no clear D. With 6 bases removed from V and 7 bases from J, the gap between germline ends came to 15 bases. CDR3 length: 13 amino acids. Germline V gene lookup returns CDR1 LGHDT and CDR2 YNNKEL (reference sequence). CDR3 in amino acids: CASRAAEPLEAFF. CDR3 DNA: TGTGCCAGCAGGGCGGCGGAGCCACTTGAAGCTTTCTTT.

This clonotype occurred many times. The junction departs from germline at one end; a sequencing error may be responsible. The rearrangement uses TRBV4-1 and TRBJ2-1, with D hard to call. Germline CDR1 reads MGHRA; CDR2 reads YSYEKL. The length of the CDR3 is 10 residues. The CDR3 region is CASSQEAQSF. The DNA for the CDR3 is TGCGCCAGCAGCCAAGAGGCGCAGTCCTTC.

The rearrangement joins TRBV20-1 to TRBJ1-2; D possibly corresponds to TRBD1 (6 bases). Trimming left V 0 bases short and J 8 bases short, with 13 bases between. Germline CDR1 is DFQATT and CDR2 is SNEGSKA (reference sequence). CDR3 length: 13 amino acids. CDR3: CSARDAPRGGYTF. In DNA form, the CDR3 reads TGCAGTGCTAGAGATGCTCCTAGGGGGGGCTACACCTTC.

This clonotype was found a few times. The chain is built from TRBV5-4 and TRBJ2-3; D unresolved. The germline gives CDR1 SGHNT, CDR2 YYREEE (reference sequence). Trimming left V 0 bases short and J 2 bases short, with 13 bases between. The CDR3 length is 16 residues. Here the CDR3 reads CASSLVSNFLTDTQYF. CDR3 nucleotides: TGTGCCAGCAGCTTGGTGTCGAATTTCCTCACAGATACGCAGTATTTT.

This clonotype was found many times. The V call is TRBV12-3 or TRBV12-4, the J call TRBJ2-4; 8 nucleotides align to TRBD1. J was trimmed by 0 bases and V by 6 bases; bases with no gene match: 4. This CDR3 contains 15 residues. The CDR3 loop is CASSSGGGAKNIQYF. The CDR3 region has the DNA TGTGCCAGCAGCTCAGGGGGCGGAGCCAAAAACATTCAGTACTTC.

This clonotype showed up many times. The chain employs TRBV12-3 or TRBV12-4 and TRBJ1-5; no clear D gene. This CDR3 is 12 amino acids long. Trimming removed 7 bases from V and 3 bases from J, with 7 bases in between. CDR3 coding DNA: TGTGCCAGCACCTCGGACAATCAGCCCCAGCATTTT. Translating it yields CASTSDNQPQHF.

The gene calls are TRBV20-1 and TRBJ2-5; D is unclear. Trimming shortened V by 2 bases and J by 2 bases, and 6 bases separated the two germline ends. Per germline, CDR1 DFQATT and CDR2 SNEGSKA (reference sequence). CDR3 length: 12 amino acids. The CDR3 coding sequence is TGCAGTGCTAGAATGGGGCAAGAGACCCAGTACTTC. This sequence encodes CSARMGQETQYF.

This clonotype was observed a few times. The chain has TRBV9 and TRBJ1-2; unclear D gene. The V gene's germline CDR1 is SGDLS and CDR2 YYNGEE. V gave up 4 bases and J gave up 4 bases, with 11 bases separating them. CDR3 length: 13 amino acids. The CDR3 is CASSPEGTYGYTF. The CDR3 nucleotides read TGTGCCAGCAGCCCAGAGGGTACCTATGGCTACACCTTC.

CDR3 residues: CASSLPGQSTYNEQFF. CDR3 DNA: TGCGCCAGCAGCTTGCCGGGACAGTCCACCTACAATGAGCAGTTCTTC. The chain employs TRBV5-1 and TRBJ2-1; 7 bases map to TRBD1. V trimming: 1 base; J trimming: 2 bases; junction bases outside the gene matches: 6. The V gene's germline CDR1 is SGHRS and CDR2 YFSETQ. The CDR3 spans 16 residues.

A word on this clonotype: A much larger clone sits a single nucleotide away, making a read error possible. The V and J genes are TRBV3-1 and TRBJ2-7; D not certain. The CDR3 covers 12 residues. Trimming pared 10 bases from V and 4 bases from J, leaving 14 bases between. CDR1 and CDR2 (germline): LGHDT, YNNKEL (reference sequence). The CDR3 coding sequence is TGTGCCACCACAACCCCGGGTTACGAGCAGTACTTC. It specifies CATTTPGYEQYF.

The chain combines TRBV29-1 with TRBJ2-1, with D maybe TRBD1 (5 bases). CDR1 is SQVTM, CDR2 ANQGSEA, per germline. The V gene lost 3 bases and the J gene lost 6 bases, with 18 bases spanning the gap. The CDR3 runs 15 residues. The chain's CDR3 is CSVEGQTARPNEQFF. The DNA of the CDR3 is TGCAGCGTTGAGGGCCAGACAGCGCGCCCCAATGAGCAGTTCTTC.

The table lists this clonotype with many counts. This chain uses TRBV6-1 with TRBJ2-7, with D possibly TRBD2 on 6 matching bases. Trimming left V 4 bases short and J 7 bases short, with 14 bases between. This CDR3 region has 13 residues. Germline V CDR1 and CDR2: MNHNS, SASEGT. CDR3 sequence reads: CASSGDWAREQYV. Here the CDR3 DNA reads TGTGCCAGCAGTGGGGACTGGGCGAGGGAGCAGTACGTC.